This T cell receptor beta chain was profiled in a study of blood T cell repertoires in COVID-19. Study details: Both acute and convalescent COVID-19 samples were obtained from the United States, Italy and Spain.

Authors' processing steps: Using reference gene primer amplification, nucleated cell counts were estimated. Only in-frame clones appear in the TCRdb table, and some are missing; sequencing was by immunoSEQ multiplex PCR. The V and J calls and clone size were taken over from that table, and D and trimming were inferred from the DNA. Among about 180,000 clones listed, roughly 85% were seen once. The V gene's germline CDR1 is MNHEY and CDR2 SVGAGI. Losses at the gene ends were 7 bases for V and 7 bases for J; bases not matched to a gene: 5. The CDR3 runs to 13 residues. The genes are TRBV6-5 and TRBJ1-5, with TRBD1 matching over 9 bases. The TCR originated in a human donor with active or convalescent COVID-19. The donor label of this sample is uncertain. The sequenced sample was peripheral blood. The CDR3 DNA is TGTGCCAGCATCACCGACAGGGGGCAGCCCCAGCATTTT. This gives the protein CASITDRGQPQHF.